This T cell receptor (beta chain) was obtained from a study of Tregs in tolerant kidney transplant recipients. Unstimulated regulatory T cells (CD4+CD25+CD127-), CD4+CD25- non-regulatory cells, CD4 and CD8 cells were FACS-sorted from thawed PBMCs. Clones were read by immunoSEQ multiplex PCR, and TCRdb kept only the in-frame ones, dropping some. Of over 60,000 clones listed, roughly 98% are singletons. The V segment lost 4 bases and the J segment 7 bases; nucleotides outside the gene matches: 4. The germline V gene has CDR1 KGHSH and CDR2 LQKENI. CDR3 length: 14 residues. Of note for this clone: What it binds is not known.

Whole-study findings and limits: Biological reproducibility was not directly addressed in this study. Expanding Tregs on activated donor B cells appeared to best identify donor-specific TCRbeta clones.

The input for sequencing was CD4+ T cells from blood, taken before the transplant. The chain is built from TRBV18 and TRBJ1-4; 9 bases match TRBD1. This sequence originates from a human donor who received a combined kidney and bone marrow transplant. CDR3 loop: CASSQNRGREKLFF. In DNA, the CDR3 is TGTGCCAGCTCACAAAACAGGGGGCGTGAAAAACTGTTTTTT.